This T cell receptor beta chain was profiled in a study of T cell responses to AZD1222 COVID-19 vaccine. The assay was immunoSEQ multiplex PCR, and TCRdb's table has in-frame clones only and misses some. The data hold about 140,000 clones, with 85% to 90% observed a single time. Notes on this clone: A read error may account for a junction end that differs from germline.

The material sequenced was peripheral blood, taken on day 0 of AZD1222 vaccination. The sequence derives from an adult in good health.

The CDR3 coding sequence is TGTGCCAGCACCTATCGAGCGGGAGGGCCTTTTGAGAAGTTCTTC. Residues: CASTYRAGGPFEKFF. The chain links TRBV27 to TRBJ2-1; 10 bases are a match to TRBD2. Germline assignment: CDR1 MNHEY and CDR2 SMNVEV (reference sequence). CDR3 length: 15 amino acids.